This is a list of T cell receptor beta chains from one sample in a study of PD-L1 blockade in urothelial cancer. The repertoire was sequenced with immunoSEQ multiplex PCR; TCRdb's copy has only in-frame clones and lacks some. This sample has around 100,000 clones, with around 86% found just once. The source was PBMCs, collected around atezolizumab (anti-PD-L1) treatment. The source is a man between 60 and 75 years old with urothelial cancer. The CDR3 runs from the conserved cysteine through the conserved F or W. D genes are given only for firm matches. Some rows mark clone size as missing; the rest say once, few, many or name a class of expanded clone.

D	V	length	size	J	DNA	CDR3
TRBD1	TRBV13	14	NA	TRBJ2-1	TGTGCCAGCAGCTCCCGGGACAGGATCCATGAGCAGTTCTTC	CASSSRDRIHEQFF
NA	TRBV21-1	16	NA	TRBJ2-7	TGTGCCAGCAGCTCAAGATGTGGGACTCCATCCTACGAGCAGTACTTC	CASSSRCGTPSYEQYF
NA	TRBV7-2	15	NA	TRBJ1-5	TGTGCCAGCAGCTTAGGCGGGAATAGCAATCAGCCCCAGCATTTT	CASSLGGNSNQPQHF
NA	TRBV2	12	NA	TRBJ1-2	TGTGCCAGCAGTGCCGGGGTGGGTGGCTACACCTTC	CASSAGVGGYTF
NA	TRBV6-5	11	once	TRBJ2-2	TGTGCCAGCAGTACAGGGTGGGAGCTGTTTTTT	CASSTGWELFF
NA	TRBV2	14	NA	TRBJ2-7	TGTGCCAGCAAAGCTCCCCCTCAGGGGTACGAGCAGTACTTC	CASKAPPQGYEQYF
NA	TRBV9	16	NA	TRBJ1-1	TGTGCCAGCAGCGGGGTCCAGGGAAGGATGAACACTGAAGCTTTCTTT	CASSGVQGRMNTEAFF
TRBD1	TRBV5-1	16	NA	TRBJ2-1	TGCGCCAGCAGCCAAAGCGACAGGGGGCACTACAATGAGCAGTTCTTC	CASSQSDRGHYNEQFF
TRBD1	TRBV18	16	NA	TRBJ1-6	TGTGCCAGCTCACTGGGACAGGGGGGTTATAATTCACCCCTCCACTTT	CASSLGQGGYNSPLHF
NA	TRBV5-4	13	NA	TRBJ2-7	TGTGCCAGCAGCCTGGTGATGGGCAACGAGCAGTACTTC	CASSLVMGNEQYF
TRBD2	TRBV6-5	16	NA	TRBJ2-1	TGTGCCAGCAGTTACTCGGGTAGCGGGGGAAACAATGAGCAGTTCTTC	CASSYSGSGGNNEQFF
TRBD2	TRBV5-1	15	NA	TRBJ2-3	TGCGCCAGCAGCCCCGAGCGGGGGGTGACAGATACGCAGTATTTT	CASSPERGVTDTQYF
TRBD2	TRBV5-1	16	NA	TRBJ2-7	TGCGCCAGCAGCTTGAATACAGGACTAGTATTCCACGAGCAGTACTTC	CASSLNTGLVFHEQYF
NA	TRBV28	13	few	TRBJ1-1	TGTGCCAGCAATGGGGCCCTGAACACTGAAGCTTTCTTT	CASNGALNTEAFF
NA	TRBV19	13	NA	TRBJ1-2	TGTGCCAGTACCGCGACAGAAAACTATGGCTACACCTTC	CASTATENYGYTF
TRBD2	TRBV14	18	NA	TRBJ2-3	TGTGCCAGCAGCCAAGCCGAGGCTAGCGGGGGGTCCACAGATACGCAGTATTTT	CASSQAEASGGSTDTQYF
NA	TRBV5-4	11	NA	TRBJ2-5	TGTGCCAGCGGCAGCCAAGAGACCCAGTACTTC	CASGSQETQYF
TRBD2	TRBV6-5	15	NA	TRBJ2-3	TGTGCCAGCAGTTTGGGAGGGCCGCGCACAGATACGCAGTATTTT	CASSLGGPRTDTQYF
TRBD1	TRBV5-6	18	NA	TRBJ1-2	TGTGCCAGCAGCTTGGGGGAACTCCGGCTAAACAGGGGTAGAGGCTACACCTTC	CASSLGELRLNRGRGYTF
NA	TRBV18	14	few	TRBJ2-4	TGTGCCAGCTCACCCCCTCAGGCCAAAAACATTCAGTACTTC	CASSPPQAKNIQYF
NA	TRBV6-1	13	NA	TRBJ2-5	TGTGCCAGCAGCCCGGACTATCAAGAGACCCAGTACTTC	CASSPDYQETQYF
TRBD2	TRBV4-1	17	NA	TRBJ2-1	TGCGCCAGCAGCCAAGAGACGGGGACTAGCGGGATGAAGGAGCAGTTCTTC	CASSQETGTSGMKEQFF
TRBD2	TRBV29-1	12	NA	TRBJ2-3	TGCAGTGTCTCCACTAGCGGGAACATGCAGTATTTT	CSVSTSGNMQYF
NA	TRBV11-2	14	NA	TRBJ1-4	TGTGCCAGCAGCTTAGATGCCGCCAGGAGGAAACTGTTTTTT	CASSLDAARRKLFF
NA	TRBV7-9	12	NA	TRBJ2-5	TGTGCCAGCAGCTTAGGTTCACAGGACCAGTACTTC	CASSLGSQDQYF
TRBD1	TRBV4-2	16	NA	TRBJ1-2	TGTGCCAGCAGTCCGCAGGGGGCGCTCAGGGGCTATGGCTACACCTTC	CASSPQGALRGYGYTF
NA	TRBV19	15	NA	TRBJ2-7	TGTGCCAGTGCTAACGGGACATATGGGCGGTACGAGCAGTACTTC	CASANGTYGRYEQYF
TRBD2	TRBV4-1	16	NA	TRBJ2-7	TGCGCCAGCAGCCCTGGACTAGCGGGATCCTCCTACGAGCAGTACTTC	CASSPGLAGSSYEQYF
NA	TRBV4-1	15	NA	TRBJ2-3	TGCGCCAGCAGCCCGGGGTCAACTAGCACAGATACGCAGTATTTT	CASSPGSTSTDTQYF
TRBD1	TRBV11-2	13	NA	TRBJ2-7	TGTGCCAGCAGCTCAGGGGGCGTATACGAGCAGTACTTC	CASSSGGVYEQYF
NA	TRBV13	13	few	TRBJ2-1	TGTGCCAGCAGCCCCCGGGACTCCCGGTGGAAGTTCTTC	CASSPRDSRWKFF
NA	TRBV19	13	once	TRBJ1-1	TGTGCCAGCTCGACCCAGGCTTTCTCTGAAGCTTTCTTT	CASSTQAFSEAFF
NA	TRBV18	14	NA	TRBJ2-7	TGTGCCAGCTCACGGGACTCCTTTCAGAGCGAGCAGTACTTC	CASSRDSFQSEQYF
TRBD2	TRBV5-1	17	NA	TRBJ2-5	TGCGCCAGCAGCCGGGGAGTAGCGGGGCTCTCCGGGGAGACCCAGTACTTC	CASSRGVAGLSGETQYF
NA	TRBV21-1	15	NA	TRBJ2-4	TGTGCCAGCAGCAACAGGGGCCCAGCCAAAAACATTCAGTACTTC	CASSNRGPAKNIQYF
TRBD2	TRBV7-2	16	NA	TRBJ2-3	TGTGCCAGCAGCACTAGCGGGGGGCGGGGCACAGATACGCAGTATTTT	CASSTSGGRGTDTQYF
NA	TRBV4-3	16	NA	TRBJ1-1	TGCGCCAGCAGCCAGCCCCGATTTGGGGGGGCATCAGAAGCTTTCTTT	CASSQPRFGGASEAFF
NA	TRBV7-8	13	NA	TRBJ1-1	TGTGCCAGCAGCCCCGGGAGGGGCACTGAAGCTTTCTTT	CASSPGRGTEAFF
NA	TRBV6-1	14	few	TRBJ1-2	TGTGCCAGCAGTGTTAGTCAAGCGGTCTATGGCTACACCTTC	CASSVSQAVYGYTF
TRBD1	TRBV5-1	16	NA	TRBJ2-5	TGCGCCAGCAGCGTCGGGACAGGGATGAGGGAAGAGACCCAGTACTTC	CASSVGTGMREETQYF
TRBD2	TRBV6-1	18	NA	TRBJ2-3	TGTGCCAGCAGTGGAGGGACTAGCGTCCCACCTAGGGCAGATACGCAGTATTTT	CASSGGTSVPPRADTQYF
NA	TRBV6-5	13	NA	TRBJ1-2	TGTGCCAGCAGCACCACAGGGTTTATAGGCTACACCTTC	CASSTTGFIGYTF
TRBD1	TRBV28	14	NA	TRBJ2-7	TGTGCCAGCAGTTACGCCGGGACAGGCTACGAGCAGTACTTC	CASSYAGTGYEQYF
NA	TRBV6-6	14	once	TRBJ2-1	TGTGCCAGCAGTTTCTCCCTAGAAGCGAATGAGCAGTTCTTC	CASSFSLEANEQFF
NA	TRBV18	14	NA	TRBJ1-2	TGTGCCAGCTCACCGTCCAGGGAAAGCTATGGCTACACCTTC	CASSPSRESYGYTF
TRBD1	TRBV11-2	16	NA	TRBJ2-1	TGTGCCAGCAGCCAGGGGGCGTTTAGCTCCTACAATGAGCAGTTCTTC	CASSQGAFSSYNEQFF
TRBD1	TRBV4-2	15	NA	TRBJ2-7	TGTGCCAGCAGCCAAGATCTGAGGACAGGTGGCGAGCAGTACTTC	CASSQDLRTGGEQYF
NA	TRBV28	16	NA	TRBJ1-5	TGTGCCAGCAGTCCGACAGGACCCGGGAGCAATCAGCCCCAGCATTTT	CASSPTGPGSNQPQHF
TRBD2	TRBV5-6	16	NA	TRBJ2-7	TGTGCCAGCAGCTCCCTGGTCGGGACTAGCCCTTCTGCGCAGTACTTC	CASSSLVGTSPSAQYF
NA	TRBV4-1	11	NA	TRBJ1-1	TGCGCCAGCAGAGTGGACAGTGAAGCTTTCTTT	CASRVDSEAFF
TRBD2	TRBV2	12	NA	TRBJ2-1	TGTGCCAGCAGCCCGACTAGCTGGGAGCAGTTCTTC	CASSPTSWEQFF
NA	TRBV19	15	NA	TRBJ2-1	TGTGCCAGTAGTCCCCGGGGTCCTGGGTACAATGAGCAGTTCTTC	CASSPRGPGYNEQFF